This is a list of T cell receptor beta chains from one sample in a study of response to subunit inactivated influenza vaccine. TCRdb analysed the RT-PCR reads with MiXCR anew, one entry per CDR3 protein. The table includes 650,000 to 800,000 distinct CDR3 sequences, roughly 13% detected once. The sequences come from PBMCs from blood, collected around 15 days before vaccination. These receptors originate from a man aged 50-59 years who received an inactivated influenza vaccine. The conserved cysteine and the conserved F or W are not part of the CDR3 here. Clone size is stated in some rows and not others, as once, few, many or a class when expanded.

>TRBV29-1|TRBJ2-5|-
SVARGIETQY
>TRBV5-1|TRBJ2-2|-
ASSFAQGAGGELF
>TRBV29-1|TRBJ1-2|few
SVWTGEANYGYT
>TRBV7-3|TRBJ2-7|-
ASSLTLGTSSYEQY
>TRBV7-2|TRBJ1-2|once
ASSLSRQGYGYT
>TRBV27|TRBJ2-2|-
ASSLGAGVYTGELF
>TRBV5-5|TRBJ2-3|many
ASSPVAGGRTDTQY
>TRBV7-2|TRBJ2-4|-
ASSFVAGGLAKNIQY
>TRBV11-2|TRBJ1-5|few
ASSFNRGEDQPQH
>TRBV7-8|TRBJ2-1|few
ASSEVSGSSYNEQF
>TRBV28|TRBJ2-7|-
ASSVDRFGLYRNSYEQY
>TRBV5-6|TRBJ2-2|many
ASSLGPTNTGELF
>TRBV7-2|TRBJ2-1|-
ASSSPGGPVRYEQF